The rows below give T cell receptor beta chains drawn from one sample of a study of T cell changes during pregnancy in multiple sclerosis. Generated by immunoSEQ multiplex PCR, the TCRdb table keeps only in-frame clones and is missing some. In the table there are around 15,000 clones, 84% of which are singletons. This sample comprised CD8+ T cells from peripheral blood mononuclear cells, obtained in the second trimester of pregnancy. These receptors all stem from a female donor in good health, enrolled as a control in a pregnancy study. CDR3s include the opening cysteine and the closing phenylalanine or tryptophan. Fields, in order: J gene, D gene, clone size, V gene, CDR3 DNA, CDR3 protein. The D gene is left open where the match is weak. Size tells how often a clone was seen (once, few, many) or the class of an expanded clone, and some rows leave it out.

TRBJ2-5,-,-,TRBV23-1,TGCGCCAGCAGTCACACTAGTCCACAAGAGACCCAGTACTTC,CASSHTSPQETQYF
TRBJ1-2,TRBD1,-,TRBV4-1,TGCGCCAGCAGCCAAGATGGGGACAGGGGTTACACCTTC,CASSQDGDRGYTF
TRBJ1-5,-,-,TRBV5-6,TGTGCCAGCAGCGACCGGGGGTATCAGCCCCAGCATTTT,CASSDRGYQPQHF
TRBJ2-3,-,-,TRBV7-9,TGTGCCAGCACGGGGGCAGATACGCAGTATTTT,CASTGADTQYF
TRBJ2-1,-,-,TRBV7-9,TGTGCCAGCGGGGCGTCCCTTACGGATGAGCAGTTCTTC,CASGASLTDEQFF
TRBJ1-6,-,-,TRBV30,TGTGCCCGGTTTACGGCCCTCCACTTT,CARFTALHF
TRBJ2-7,-,-,TRBV13,TGTGCCAGCAGCTTAGGGCGTCGGTACGAGCAGTACTTC,CASSLGRRYEQYF
TRBJ2-7,-,-,TRBV29-1,TGCAGCGTTCTTCCTACGGGGTTCGGGTACGAGCAGTACTTC,CSVLPTGFGYEQYF
TRBJ1-4,TRBD1,-,TRBV5-1,TGCGCCAGCAACCTACGGACAGGGTCTAATGAAAAACTGTTTTTT,CASNLRTGSNEKLFF
TRBJ2-2,-,-,TRBV11-3,TGTGCCAGCAGCTTAGATAAACAGGGAACCGCGAACACCGGGGAGCTGTTTTTT,CASSLDKQGTANTGELFF
TRBJ2-7,-,medium-sized,TRBV5-8,TGTGCCAGCAGCTTGGTAGGGGGCGAGCAGTACTTC,CASSLVGGEQYF
TRBJ2-3,TRBD2,-,TRBV9,TGTGCCAGCAGCGCCTTACTAGCGGGGACAGATACGCAGTATTTT,CASSALLAGTDTQYF
TRBJ2-1,TRBD1,-,TRBV19,TGTGCCAGTAACGGACAGGGAGCCTACAATGAGCAGTTCTTC,CASNGQGAYNEQFF
TRBJ2-7,-,medium-sized,TRBV5-1,TGCGCCAGCAGCTACTCGAAGTACGAGCAGTACTTC,CASSYSKYEQYF
TRBJ2-7,TRBD1,few,TRBV4-3,TGCGCCAGCAGCCAAGAAGACAGGGGGCGAGAGGAGCAGTACTTC,CASSQEDRGREEQYF
TRBJ2-7,TRBD1,-,TRBV7-8,TGTGCCAGCAGCCAACCCGGGACAGGGGTACTCAACGAGCAGTACTTC,CASSQPGTGVLNEQYF
TRBJ1-1,-,medium-sized,TRBV25-1,TGTGCCAGCAGTGAATCCCCACAGATTGAAGCTTTCTTT,CASSESPQIEAFF
TRBJ2-3,-,-,TRBV4-3,TGCGCCAGCAGCCATGACGGAGCACCAGATACGCAGTATTTT,CASSHDGAPDTQYF
TRBJ1-1,TRBD1,few,TRBV10-3,TGTGCCATCAGGGGACAGGGGATGAACACTGAAGCTTTCTTT,CAIRGQGMNTEAFF
TRBJ2-7,-,-,TRBV4-3,TGCGCCAGCAGCCAAGCCCGCCAGCCGGTCTGGGGAGATTCTTACGAGCAGTACTTC,CASSQARQPVWGDSYEQYF
TRBJ1-1,-,few,TRBV28,TGTGCCAGCAGTTTCGTCCAAGGTACAGATGAAGCTTTCTTT,CASSFVQGTDEAFF
TRBJ2-7,-,-,TRBV6-6,TGTGCCAGCAGCACACCGCCCTACGAGCAGTACTTC,CASSTPPYEQYF
TRBJ1-4,-,-,TRBV18,TGTGCCAGCTCACCACCGGCCCGGGGAAAACTGTTTTTT,CASSPPARGKLFF
TRBJ2-3,TRBD2,medium-sized,TRBV10-2,TGCGCCAGCAGTGATTTGCGGCGGGGAGGGCCAGATACGCAGTATTTT,CASSDLRRGGPDTQYF
TRBJ1-1,-,-,TRBV7-9,TGTGCCAGCAGGTTACAGGGGAACACTGAAGCTTTCTTT,CASRLQGNTEAFF
TRBJ1-1,-,-,TRBV5-6,TGTGCCAGCAGCTTGGGGGGGCAGAACACTGAAGCTTTCTTT,CASSLGGQNTEAFF
TRBJ1-5,-,-,TRBV28,TGTGCCAGCAGTTTATATCGGGGCAATCAGCCCCAGCATTTT,CASSLYRGNQPQHF
TRBJ2-3,TRBD1,-,TRBV28,TGTGCCAGCAGTTTAGGGACAGGGCCGCCCACAGATACGCAGTATTTT,CASSLGTGPPTDTQYF
TRBJ2-2,-,-,TRBV5-1,TGCGCCAGCAGCTTGGGTTTTTCAGGGATGGCCGGGGAGCTGTTTTTT,CASSLGFSGMAGELFF
TRBJ2-5,TRBD2,few,TRBV9,TGTGCCAGCAGCGTTGGGGAGGGGCAAGAGACCCAGTACTTC,CASSVGEGQETQYF
TRBJ2-2,-,-,TRBV15,TGTGCCACCAGACAGATGACAGCGAACACCGGGGAGCTGTTTTTT,CATRQMTANTGELFF
TRBJ2-1,TRBD2,-,TRBV10-2,TGCGCCAGCAGCGTAACTAGCGGACCACCTAATGAGCAGTTCTTC,CASSVTSGPPNEQFF
TRBJ2-7,-,-,TRBV7-8,TGTGCCAGCAGTGACAGGCTCTTGTACGAGCAGTACTTC,CASSDRLLYEQYF
TRBJ1-1,-,-,TRBV6-5,TGTGCCAGCAGTTTTGGAGAGCGCACTGAAGCTTTCTTT,CASSFGERTEAFF
TRBJ1-5,-,-,TRBV6-1,TGTGCCAGCAGTGAAGTGGGGGGGGGCGGCAATCAGCCCCAGCATTTT,CASSEVGGGGNQPQHF
TRBJ1-1,-,-,TRBV2,TGTGCCAGCCCTGATCGGACAGCAAACACTGAAGCTTTCTTT,CASPDRTANTEAFF
TRBJ2-1,TRBD2,-,TRBV7-8,TGTGCCAGCAGCTTTTCACTAGCGGGTTCCTACAATGAGCAGTTCTTC,CASSFSLAGSYNEQFF